One and the same sample provided the 18 T cell receptor beta chains below, sequenced in a study of blood T cell repertoires in COVID-19. Clones were read by immunoSEQ multiplex PCR, and TCRdb kept only the in-frame ones, dropping some. The data show approximately 200,000 clones, 85% seen once. What was sequenced was PBMCs or T cells enriched from blood (not recorded which). The receptors derive from a man in his forties who had recovered from COVID-19.

The chain has TRBV15 and TRBJ2-3, with 7 bases identical to TRBD1. The CDR3 runs 17 residues. The V gene's germline CDR1 is LNHNV and CDR2 YYDKDF (reference sequence). After removal of 5 bases from V and 0 bases from J, the junction contained 11 bases not matched to a gene. The CDR3, as DNA: TGTGCCACCAGCCAGGGACAGTCTTCCGCTAGCACAGATACGCAGTATTTT. This translates into CATSQGQSSASTDTQYF.

For this clone: The sample carries other DNA sequences with the same CDR3. The chain couples TRBV3-1 (or the pseudogene TRBV3-2) to TRBJ1-5; D call uncertain. This CDR3 is 13 amino acids long. From germline, CDR1 is LGHDT and CDR2 YNNKEL (reference sequence). With 6 bases removed from V and 4 bases from J, the gap between germline ends came to 10 bases. The CDR3 loop reads CASSQDLNQPQHF. CDR3 DNA sequence: TGTGCCAGCAGTCAGGACTTAAATCAGCCCCAGCATTTT.

This clone has only a few counts. The rearrangement links TRBV30 to TRBJ1-6; TRBD1 matches at 9 bases. The V gene's germline CDR1 is GTSNPN and CDR2 SVGIG (reference sequence). Unmatched junction bases numbered 5, after V lost 4 bases and J lost 10 bases. The CDR3 runs 13 residues. Written as DNA, the CDR3 is TGTGCCTGGACGGGACAGGGAGTCTCACCCCTCCACTTT. Encoded protein: CAWTGQGVSPLHF. Full variable domain (remainder filled in from reference TRBV30 and TRBJ1-6): SQTIHQWPATLVQPVGSPLSLECTVEGTSNPNLYWYRQAAGRGLQLLFYSVGIGQISSEVPQNLSASRPQDRQFILSSKKLLLSDSGFYLCAWTGQGVSPLHFGNGTRLTVT.

V is TRBV29-1 and J is TRBJ1-1; 7 bases fit TRBD1. The junction had 2 bases not matched to a gene; V was cut back by 4 bases and J by 0 bases. The CDR3 runs to 13 residues. Per germline, CDR1 SQVTM and CDR2 ANQGSEA. As DNA, the CDR3 is TGCAGCGTTGCCACAGGGGTGAACACTGAAGCTTTCTTT. Protein sequence: CSVATGVNTEAFF.

The chain is built from TRBV19 and TRBJ1-5; 8 nucleotides match TRBD1. The CDR3 consists of 17 residues. Germline CDR1 LNHDA, CDR2 SQIVND (reference sequence). V dropped 5 bases and J dropped 0; count of bases not matched to a gene: 9. The CDR3: CASSDGTGGFSNQPQHF. CDR3 coding DNA: TGTGCCAGTAGTGATGGGACAGGAGGTTTTAGCAATCAGCCCCAGCATTTT.

This clone was detected a few times. The chain combines TRBV5-5 with TRBJ1-1; D possibly corresponds to TRBD1 (5 bases). The V end lost 3 bases, the J end lost 1 base, and 13 bases lay between the germline ends. This CDR3 has 15 residues. Germline V CDR1 and CDR2: SGHKS, YYEKEE (reference sequence). CDR3 in amino acids: CASSYRPTSNTEAFF. The DNA for the CDR3 is TGTGCCAGCAGCTACAGGCCAACCTCGAACACTGAAGCTTTCTTT.

The count of this clone is one. This rearrangement joins TRBV27 to TRBJ2-3; TRBD2 matches 7 bases. The J segment lost 5 bases and the V segment lost 5 bases, leaving 13 bases of the junction unmatched. CDR3 length: 16 residues. Germline loops: CDR1 MNHEY, CDR2 SMNVEV (reference sequence). The CDR3 sequence: CASSHFGRELGDTQYF. For the CDR3, the DNA is TGTGCCAGCAGTCATTTTGGGCGGGAGCTTGGAGATACGCAGTATTTT.

The CDR3 coding sequence is TGTGCCAGCAGCTTGGACAGTAACAATGAGCAGTTCTTC. Translation gives CASSLDSNNEQFF. The V gene is TRBV11-3, the J gene TRBJ2-1, with a weak D call TRBD1 (6 bases). The CDR3 totals 13 residues. The V and J ends lost 3 bases and 5 bases respectively, with 8 bases between them. CDR1 and CDR2 (germline): SGHNT, YENEEA.

V gene TRBV25-1 combines with J gene TRBJ2-5; possibly TRBD2 for D (6 bases). The length of the CDR3 is 15 residues. V lost 4 bases, J lost 5 bases, and 17 bases lay in between. CDR1 is MGHDK, CDR2 SYGVNS, per germline. The CDR3 reads CASSVDSGGLETQYF. DNA of the CDR3: TGTGCCAGCAGTGTCGACTCTGGAGGGCTGGAGACCCAGTACTTC.

The chain uses TRBV18 and TRBJ2-5; the D gene is possibly TRBD2 (7 bases). Trimming removed 2 bases from V and 0 bases from J, with 28 bases in between. Germline V gene sequence: CDR1 KGHSH, CDR2 LQKENI. This CDR3 comprises 21 residues. The CDR3 region has the DNA TGTGCCAGCTCACCAAATTTTAACCCTGGGGAGGGGGGCCCCTACCAAGAGACCCAGTACTTC. Translation gives CASSPNFNPGEGGPYQETQYF. Full variable domain (outside the CDR3, taken from reference TRBV18 and TRBJ2-5): NAGVMQNPRHLVRRRGQEARLRCSPMKGHSHVYWYRQLPEEGLKFMVYLQKENIIDESGMPKERFSAEFPKEGPSILRIQQVVRGDSAAYFCASSPNFNPGEGGPYQETQYFGPGTRLLVL.

The chain joins TRBV10-3 to TRBJ1-4; no definite D call. Germline-derived CDR1 and CDR2 are ENHRY and SYGVKD. The germline V and J ends were trimmed by 10 bases and 8 bases, with 8 bases remaining between them. The CDR3 has 10 residues. CDR3 in amino acids: CATGEEKLFF. The CDR3, as DNA: TGTGCCACCGGAGAAGAAAAACTGTTTTTT.

This chain links TRBV7-2 with TRBJ2-1, with D perhaps TRBD2 (6 bases). Trimming took 5 bases from V and 4 from J, leaving 12 bases between them. The CDR3 is made up of 14 amino acids. Germline CDR1 and CDR2: SGHTA and FQGNSA. This CDR3 is CASSGSSVYNEQFF. The CDR3, as DNA: TGTGCCAGCAGCGGTTCTAGCGTTTACAATGAGCAGTTCTTC.

The rearrangement uses TRBV10-3 and TRBJ1-2, with D maybe TRBD1 (6 bases). The CDR3 is made up of 12 amino acids. Trimming left V 6 bases short and J 7 bases short, with 12 bases between. Germline V lookup: CDR1 ENHRY, CDR2 SYGVKD. The CDR3 coding sequence is TGTGCCATCAGCGCAGGGGACCGTGGCTACACCTTC. This codes for CAISAGDRGYTF.

The chain combines TRBV19 with TRBJ2-3; D gene unclear. Looked up from germline, CDR1 is LNHDA and CDR2 is SQIVND (reference sequence). Trimming left V 10 bases short and J 1 base short, with 9 bases between. This CDR3 has 12 residues. CDR3 nucleotide sequence: TGTGCCACGATGGCTGGCACAGATACGCAGTATTTT. Translation gives CATMAGTDTQYF.

The chain uses TRBV12-5 and TRBJ1-5, with 7 positions matching TRBD1. This CDR3 spans 14 amino acids. Germline CDR1 and CDR2: LGHNT and FRNRAP. V lost 5 bases and J lost 4; bases outside the gene matches: 5. The CDR3, as DNA: TGTGCTAGTGGTCTAGACAGGGCTAATCAGCCCCAGCATTTT. Amino acid sequence: CASGLDRANQPQHF.

The chain recombines TRBV30 with TRBJ2-2, with D maybe TRBD2 (6 bases). V shed 4 bases and J shed 6 bases, with 15 bases lying between them. Germline V gives CDR1 GTSNPN, CDR2 SVGIG (reference sequence). The CDR3 is 14 amino acids. The CDR3 loop is CAWIRPGVPGELFF. CDR3 bases: TGTGCCTGGATCCGCCCGGGGGTCCCCGGGGAGCTGTTTTTT.

The chain joins TRBV10-3 to TRBJ2-3; 8 nucleotides agree with TRBD2. Germline lookup yields CDR1 ENHRY and CDR2 SYGVKD. J was trimmed by 0 bases and V by 0 bases; bases with no gene match: 11. The CDR3 runs 19 residues. The DNA for the CDR3 is TGTGCCATCAGTGAGTCGTCGCGGACTAGCAGAACTAGCACAGATACGCAGTATTTT. Amino acids: CAISESSRTSRTSTDTQYF.

V and J are TRBV7-9 and TRBJ2-7; D perhaps matches TRBD2 (5 bases). V dropped 5 bases and J dropped 0 bases, with 20 bases sitting between them. Germline-derived CDR1 and CDR2 are SEHNR and FQNEAQ (reference sequence). The CDR3 has 17 residues. The CDR3 nucleotides are TGTGCCAGCAGCCGAGGGCAGCTGCCGACCCACTCCTACGAGCAGTACTTC. Encoded protein: CASSRGQLPTHSYEQYF.